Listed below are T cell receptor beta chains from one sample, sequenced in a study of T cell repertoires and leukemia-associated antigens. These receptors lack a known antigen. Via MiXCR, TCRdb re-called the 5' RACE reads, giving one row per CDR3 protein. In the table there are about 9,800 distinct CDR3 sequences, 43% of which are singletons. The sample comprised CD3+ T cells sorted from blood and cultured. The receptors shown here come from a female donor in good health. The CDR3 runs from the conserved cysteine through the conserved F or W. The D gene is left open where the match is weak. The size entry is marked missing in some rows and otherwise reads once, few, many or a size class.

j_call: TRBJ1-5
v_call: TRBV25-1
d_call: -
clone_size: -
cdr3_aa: CASSPTGYQPQHF
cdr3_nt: TGTGCCAGTAGTCCTACAGGGTACCAGCCCCAGCATTTT

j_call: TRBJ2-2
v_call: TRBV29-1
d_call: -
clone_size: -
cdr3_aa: CSVGSGLTGELFF
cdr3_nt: TGCAGCGTTGGATCCGGGCTCACCGGGGAGCTGTTTTTT

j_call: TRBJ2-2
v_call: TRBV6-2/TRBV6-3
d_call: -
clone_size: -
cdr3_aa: CASTTGTATGELVF
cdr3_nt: TGTGCCAGCACCACAGGGACCGCCACCGGGGAGCTGGTTTTT

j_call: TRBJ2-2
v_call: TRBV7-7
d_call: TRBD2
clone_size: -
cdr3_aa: CASSFQAGATGELFF
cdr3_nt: TGTGCTAGCAGCTTTCAAGCGGGAGCGACCGGGGAGCTGTTTTTT

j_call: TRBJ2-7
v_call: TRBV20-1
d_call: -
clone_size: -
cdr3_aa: CSARLVPGDVNERYF
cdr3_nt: TGCAGTGCTCGTCTAGTCCCAGGGGATGTCAACGAGCGGTACTTC

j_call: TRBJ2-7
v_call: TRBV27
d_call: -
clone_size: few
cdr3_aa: CASSLIAGFRPYEQYF
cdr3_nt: TGTGCCAGCAGTTTAATCGCGGGATTCAGGCCCTACGAGCAGTACTTC

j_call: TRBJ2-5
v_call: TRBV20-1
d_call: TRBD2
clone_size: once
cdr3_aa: CSAREAGEAETQYF
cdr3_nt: TGCAGTGCTAGAGAGGCGGGAGAGGCAGAGACCCAGTACTTC

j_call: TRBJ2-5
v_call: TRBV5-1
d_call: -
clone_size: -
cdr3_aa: CASRRDKQETQYF
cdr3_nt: TGCGCCAGCAGACGGGACAAGCAAGAGACCCAGTACTTC

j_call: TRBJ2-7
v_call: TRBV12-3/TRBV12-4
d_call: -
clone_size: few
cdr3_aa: CASSLRPYEQYF
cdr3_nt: TGTGCCAGCAGTTTACGACCCTACGAGCAGTACTTC

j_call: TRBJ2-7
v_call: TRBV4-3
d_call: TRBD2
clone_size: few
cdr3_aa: CASSQGTSGFYEQYF
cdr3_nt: TGCGCCAGCAGCCAAGGGACTAGCGGATTCTACGAGCAGTACTTC

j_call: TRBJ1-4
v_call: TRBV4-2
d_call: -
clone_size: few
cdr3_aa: CASSLTTRSTNEKLFF
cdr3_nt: TGTGCCAGCAGCCTCACCACCCGATCAACTAATGAAAAACTGTTTTTT

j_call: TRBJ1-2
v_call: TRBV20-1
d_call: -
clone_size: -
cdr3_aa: CSTSGIPGRGYTF
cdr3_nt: TGCAGTACTAGTGGAATACCCGGTCGGGGCTACACCTTC

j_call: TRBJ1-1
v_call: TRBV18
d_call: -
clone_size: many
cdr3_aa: CASSPGQGQRGTEAFF
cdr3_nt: TGTGCCAGCTCCCCAGGGCAGGGTCAACGGGGGACTGAAGCTTTCTTT

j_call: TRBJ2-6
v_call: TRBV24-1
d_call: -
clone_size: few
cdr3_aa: CATKDSGANVLTF
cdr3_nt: TGTGCCACCAAAGATTCTGGGGCCAACGTCCTGACTTTC

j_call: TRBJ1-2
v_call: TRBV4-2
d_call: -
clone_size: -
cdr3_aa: CASSYESRIYGYTF
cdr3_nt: TGTGCCAGTAGCTACGAATCTAGAATCTATGGCTACACCTTC

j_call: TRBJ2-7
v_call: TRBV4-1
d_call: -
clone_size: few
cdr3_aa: CASSMRTASNSYEQYF
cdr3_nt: TGCGCCAGCAGCATGAGGACAGCTTCAAACTCCTACGAGCAGTACTTC

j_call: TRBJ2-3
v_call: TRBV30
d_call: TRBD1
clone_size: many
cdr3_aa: CAWSSPPGQGKDTQYF
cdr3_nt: TGTGCCTGGAGTTCGCCCCCGGGACAGGGAAAAGATACGCAGTATTTT

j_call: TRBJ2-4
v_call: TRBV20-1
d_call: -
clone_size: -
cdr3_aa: CSASRQVAKNIQYF
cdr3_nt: TGCAGTGCTAGCAGACAGGTAGCCAAAAACATTCAGTACTTC

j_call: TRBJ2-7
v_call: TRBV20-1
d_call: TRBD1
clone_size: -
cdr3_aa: CSAPSQGAEPYVEQYF
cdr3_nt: TGCAGTGCGCCAAGCCAGGGGGCGGAACCCTACGTCGAGCAGTACTTC

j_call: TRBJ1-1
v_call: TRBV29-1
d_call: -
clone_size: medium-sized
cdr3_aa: CSVVAGGLDTEAFF
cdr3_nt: TGCAGCGTTGTTGCCGGGGGGTTGGACACTGAAGCTTTCTTT

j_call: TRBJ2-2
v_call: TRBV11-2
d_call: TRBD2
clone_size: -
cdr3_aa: CATQSAGGPSGELFF
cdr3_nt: TGTGCCACCCAAAGTGCGGGAGGGCCTAGCGGGGAGCTGTTTTTT

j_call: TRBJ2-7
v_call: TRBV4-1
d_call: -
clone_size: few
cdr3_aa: CASSQRVPGVNYEQYF
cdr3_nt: TGCGCCAGCAGCCAGAGGGTCCCCGGTGTAAACTACGAGCAGTACTTC

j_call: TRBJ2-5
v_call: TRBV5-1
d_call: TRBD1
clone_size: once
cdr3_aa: CASSPDRAETQYF
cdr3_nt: TGCGCCAGCAGCCCTGACAGGGCAGAGACCCAGTACTTC

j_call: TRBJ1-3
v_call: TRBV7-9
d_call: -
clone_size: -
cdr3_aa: CASRLRTVSGNTIYF
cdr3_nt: TGTGCCAGCCGCTTAAGGACGGTCTCTGGAAACACCATATATTTT

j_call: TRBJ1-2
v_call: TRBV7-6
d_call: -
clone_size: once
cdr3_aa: CASSPNPRTVYGYTF
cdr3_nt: TGTGCCAGCAGCCCGAATCCCAGGACAGTCTATGGCTACACCTTC

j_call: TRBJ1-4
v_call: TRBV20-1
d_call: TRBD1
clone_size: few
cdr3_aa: CSARGGQGYEKLFF
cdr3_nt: TGCAGTGCTAGAGGAGGACAGGGTTATGAAAAACTGTTTTTT

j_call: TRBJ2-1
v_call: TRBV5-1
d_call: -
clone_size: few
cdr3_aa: CASSLALVRRVNDNEQFF
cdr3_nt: TGCGCCAGCAGCTTGGCCCTCGTGCGGCGGGTCAACGACAATGAGCAGTTCTTC

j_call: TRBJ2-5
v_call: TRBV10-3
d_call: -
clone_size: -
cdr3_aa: CAISEATSETQYF
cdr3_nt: TGTGCCATCAGCGAGGCGACTTCGGAGACCCAGTACTTC

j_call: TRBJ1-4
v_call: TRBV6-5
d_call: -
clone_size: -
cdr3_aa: CTSSWVANEKLFF
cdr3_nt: TGTACCAGCAGTTGGGTGGCTAATGAAAAACTGTTTTTT

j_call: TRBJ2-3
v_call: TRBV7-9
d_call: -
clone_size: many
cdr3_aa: CASSQMGDTQYF
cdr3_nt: TGTGCCAGCAGCCAAATGGGGGATACGCAGTATTTT

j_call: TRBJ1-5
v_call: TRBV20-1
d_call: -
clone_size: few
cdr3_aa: CSAPTADSNQPQHF
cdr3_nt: TGCAGTGCCCCGACCGCCGATAGCAATCAGCCCCAGCATTTT

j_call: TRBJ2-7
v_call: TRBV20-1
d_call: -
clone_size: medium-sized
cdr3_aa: CSAPGSPSSYEQYF
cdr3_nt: TGCAGTGCCCCAGGGTCTCCTAGCTCCTACGAGCAGTACTTC

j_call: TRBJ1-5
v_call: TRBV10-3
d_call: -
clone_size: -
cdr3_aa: CAISPSDQPQHF
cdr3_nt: TGTGCCATCAGCCCGTCGGATCAGCCCCAGCATTTT

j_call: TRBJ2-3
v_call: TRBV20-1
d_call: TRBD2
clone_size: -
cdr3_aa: CSARVLAAWETDTQYF
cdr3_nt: TGCAGTGCTAGGGTACTAGCGGCCTGGGAGACAGATACGCAGTATTTT

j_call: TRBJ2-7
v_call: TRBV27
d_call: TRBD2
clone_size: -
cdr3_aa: CASSLALAMPYEQYF
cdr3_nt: TGTGCCAGCAGTTTAGCACTAGCGATGCCCTACGAGCAGTACTTC

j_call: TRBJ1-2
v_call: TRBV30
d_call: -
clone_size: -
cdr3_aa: CARSSGSAGYGYTF
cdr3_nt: TGTGCCCGGAGTTCAGGCAGCGCCGGCTATGGCTACACCTTC

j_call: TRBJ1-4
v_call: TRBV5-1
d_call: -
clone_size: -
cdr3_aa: CASSEGGPSNEKLFF
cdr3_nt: TGCGCCAGCAGCGAAGGCGGGCCCAGTAATGAAAAACTGTTTTTT

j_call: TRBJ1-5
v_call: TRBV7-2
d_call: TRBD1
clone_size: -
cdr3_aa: CAGSKGTVDQPQHF
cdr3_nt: TGTGCCGGCAGCAAGGGGACAGTAGACCAGCCCCAGCATTTT

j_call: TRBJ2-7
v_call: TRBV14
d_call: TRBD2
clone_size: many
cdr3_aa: CASGRVSYEQYF
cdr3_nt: TGTGCCAGCGGGAGGGTCTCCTACGAGCAGTACTTC

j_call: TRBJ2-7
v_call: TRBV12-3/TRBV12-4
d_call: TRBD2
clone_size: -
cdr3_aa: CASSLMSGIYEQYF
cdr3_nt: TGCGCCAGCAGTTTGATGAGCGGGATCTACGAGCAGTACTTC

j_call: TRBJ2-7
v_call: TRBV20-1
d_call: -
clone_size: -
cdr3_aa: CSAMTGAGSYEQYF
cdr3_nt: TGCAGTGCTATGACGGGAGCTGGCTCCTACGAGCAGTACTTC

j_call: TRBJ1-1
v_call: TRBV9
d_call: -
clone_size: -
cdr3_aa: CTSGAGMNTEAFF
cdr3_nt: TGTACCAGCGGGGCAGGGATGAACACTGAAGCTTTCTTT

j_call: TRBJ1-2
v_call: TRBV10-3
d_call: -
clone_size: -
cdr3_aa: CAISERLGYDYTF
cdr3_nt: TGTGCCATCAGTGAAAGACTGGGCTATGACTACACCTTC

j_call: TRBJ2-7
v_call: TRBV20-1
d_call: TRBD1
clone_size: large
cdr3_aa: CSAGRDRVTYEQYF
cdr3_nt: TGCAGTGCTGGGAGGGACAGGGTTACCTACGAGCAGTACTTC

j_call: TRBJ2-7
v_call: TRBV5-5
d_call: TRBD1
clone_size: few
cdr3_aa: CASSLKGQGSYEQYF
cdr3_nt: TGTGCCAGCAGCCTCAAGGGACAGGGGTCCTACGAGCAGTACTTC

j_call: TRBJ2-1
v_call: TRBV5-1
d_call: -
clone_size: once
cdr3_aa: CASSTGFTTYEQFF
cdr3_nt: TGCGCCAGCTCAACAGGGTTCACCACCTATGAGCAGTTCTTC

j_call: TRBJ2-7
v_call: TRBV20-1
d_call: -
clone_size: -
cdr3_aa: CSARILEGQGEQYF
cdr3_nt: TGCAGTGCTAGGATCCTGGAGGGGCAGGGCGAGCAGTACTTC

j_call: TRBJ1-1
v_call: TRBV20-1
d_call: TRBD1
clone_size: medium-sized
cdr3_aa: CSARDRQGGTEAFF
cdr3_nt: TGCAGTGCTAGAGATCGACAGGGGGGGACTGAAGCTTTCTTT

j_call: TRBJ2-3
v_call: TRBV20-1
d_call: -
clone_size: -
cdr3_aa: CSATWDTSRTDTQYF
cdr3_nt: TGCAGTGCTACCTGGGACACCTCTCGGACAGATACGCAGTATTTT

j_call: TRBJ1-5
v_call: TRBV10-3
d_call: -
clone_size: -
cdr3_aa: CAITERRGDQPQHF
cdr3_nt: TGTGCCATCACTGAGAGAAGAGGGGATCAGCCCCAGCATTTT

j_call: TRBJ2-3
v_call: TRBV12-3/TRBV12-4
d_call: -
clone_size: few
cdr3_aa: CASSLGVSTDTQYF
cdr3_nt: TGTGCCAGCAGTTTAGGGGTTAGCACAGATACGCAGTATTTT

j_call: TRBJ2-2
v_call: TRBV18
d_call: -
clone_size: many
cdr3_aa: CASSPPHTGLEPNTGELFF
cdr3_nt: TGTGCCAGCTCACCACCCCACACGGGACTGGAGCCCAACACCGGGGAGCTGTTTTTT

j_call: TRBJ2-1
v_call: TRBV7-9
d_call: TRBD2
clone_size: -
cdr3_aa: CASSLAEREGDNEQFF
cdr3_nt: TGTGCCAGCAGCTTAGCGGAGCGGGAGGGCGACAATGAGCAGTTCTTC

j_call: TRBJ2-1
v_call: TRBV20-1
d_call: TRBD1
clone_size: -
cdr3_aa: CSAKPTGGFRDEQFF
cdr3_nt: TGCAGTGCTAAACCGACAGGGGGATTCCGCGATGAGCAGTTCTTC